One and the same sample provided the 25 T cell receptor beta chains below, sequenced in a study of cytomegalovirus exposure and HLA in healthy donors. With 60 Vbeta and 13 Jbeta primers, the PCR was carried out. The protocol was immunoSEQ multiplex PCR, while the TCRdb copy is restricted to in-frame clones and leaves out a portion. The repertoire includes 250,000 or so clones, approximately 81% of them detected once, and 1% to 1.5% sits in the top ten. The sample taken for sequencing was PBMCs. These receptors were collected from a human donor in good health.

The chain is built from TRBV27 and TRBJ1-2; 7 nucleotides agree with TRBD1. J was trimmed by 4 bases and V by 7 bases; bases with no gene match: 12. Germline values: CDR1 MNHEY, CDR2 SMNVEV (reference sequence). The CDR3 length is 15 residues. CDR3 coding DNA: TGTGCCAGCACCCCCCTCCCAGGGGGATTCTATGGCTACACCTTC. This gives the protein CASTPLPGGFYGYTF.

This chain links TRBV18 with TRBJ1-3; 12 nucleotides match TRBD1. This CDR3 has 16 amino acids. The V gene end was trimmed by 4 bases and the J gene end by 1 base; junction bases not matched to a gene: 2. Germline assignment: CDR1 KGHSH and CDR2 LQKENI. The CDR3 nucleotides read TGTGCCAGCTCACGGGACAGGGGGCGGTCTGGAAACACCATATATTTT. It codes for CASSRDRGRSGNTIYF.

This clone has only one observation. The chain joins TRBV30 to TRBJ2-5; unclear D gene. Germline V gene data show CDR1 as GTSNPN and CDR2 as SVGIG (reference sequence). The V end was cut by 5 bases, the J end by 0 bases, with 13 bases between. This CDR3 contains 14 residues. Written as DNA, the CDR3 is TGTGCCTGGGGCAGCCTAGTCGACCAAGAGACCCAGTACTTC. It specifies CAWGSLVDQETQYF.

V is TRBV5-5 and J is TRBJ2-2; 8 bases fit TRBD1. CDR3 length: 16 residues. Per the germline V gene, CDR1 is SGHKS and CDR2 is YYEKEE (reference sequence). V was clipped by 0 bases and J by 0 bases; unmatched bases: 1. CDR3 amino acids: CASSLVTGANTGELFF. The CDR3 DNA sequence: TGTGCCAGCAGCTTGGTGACAGGGGCGAACACCGGGGAGCTGTTTTTT.

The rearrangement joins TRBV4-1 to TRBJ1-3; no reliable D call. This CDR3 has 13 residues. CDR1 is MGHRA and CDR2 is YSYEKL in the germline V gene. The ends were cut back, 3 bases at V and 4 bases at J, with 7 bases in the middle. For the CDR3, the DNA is TGCGCCAGCAGCCAGCCACTGGGAAACACCATATATTTT. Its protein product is CASSQPLGNTIYF.

DNA of the CDR3: TGCGCCAGCAGAGTTCTAGGGGGCATGAACACTGAAGCTTTCTTT. Translation: CASRVLGGMNTEAFF. The rearrangement joins TRBV5-1 to TRBJ1-1, with TRBD1 matching over 7 bases. After removal of 5 bases from V and 0 bases from J, the junction contained 7 bases not matched to a gene. This CDR3 is built from 15 residues. Germline assignment: CDR1 SGHRS and CDR2 YFSETQ. The full variable domain, completed using reference TRBV5-1 and TRBJ1-1, is KAGVTQTPRYLIKTRGQQVTLSCSPISGHRSVSWYQQTPGQGLQFLFEYFSETQRNKGNFPGRFSGRQFSNSRSEMNVSTLELGDSALYLCASRVLGGMNTEAFFGQGTRLTVV.

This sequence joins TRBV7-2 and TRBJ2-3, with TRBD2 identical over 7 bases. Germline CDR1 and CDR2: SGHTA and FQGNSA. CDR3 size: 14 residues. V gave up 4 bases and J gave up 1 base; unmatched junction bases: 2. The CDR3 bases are TGTGCCAGCAGCTCCCGGGGGGGCACAGATACGCAGTATTTT. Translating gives CASSSRGGTDTQYF. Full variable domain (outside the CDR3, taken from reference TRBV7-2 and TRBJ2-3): GAGVSQSPSNKVTEKGKDVELRCDPISGHTALYWYRQSLGQGLEFLIYFQGNSAPDKSGLPSDRFSAERTGGSVSTLTIQRTQQEDSAVYLCASSSRGGTDTQYFGPGTRLTVL.

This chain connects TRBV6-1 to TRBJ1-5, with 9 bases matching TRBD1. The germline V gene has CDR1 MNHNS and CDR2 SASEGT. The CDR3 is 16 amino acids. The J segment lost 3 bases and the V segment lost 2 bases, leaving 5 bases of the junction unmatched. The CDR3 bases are TGTGCCAGCAGTGAATTGGGACAGGGAGTCAATCAGCCCCAGCATTTT. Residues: CASSELGQGVNQPQHF.

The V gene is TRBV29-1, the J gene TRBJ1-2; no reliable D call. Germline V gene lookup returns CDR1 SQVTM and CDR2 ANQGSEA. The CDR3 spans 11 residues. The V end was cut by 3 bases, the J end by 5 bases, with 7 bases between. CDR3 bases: TGCAGCGTTGACAGTTATTATGGCTACACCTTC. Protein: CSVDSYYGYTF.

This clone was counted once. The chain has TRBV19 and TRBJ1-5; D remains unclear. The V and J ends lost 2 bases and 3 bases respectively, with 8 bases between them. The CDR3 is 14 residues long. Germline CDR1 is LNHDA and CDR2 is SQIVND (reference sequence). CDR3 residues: CASSIIDSNQPQHF. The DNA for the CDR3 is TGTGCCAGTAGTATAATCGACTCCAATCAGCCCCAGCATTTT.

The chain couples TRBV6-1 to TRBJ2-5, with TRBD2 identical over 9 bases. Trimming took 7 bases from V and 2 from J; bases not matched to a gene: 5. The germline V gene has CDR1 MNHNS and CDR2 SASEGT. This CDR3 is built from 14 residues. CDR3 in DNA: TGTGCCAGCAAAGCCCTAGCGGGGCAAGAGACCCAGTACTTC. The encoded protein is CASKALAGQETQYF.

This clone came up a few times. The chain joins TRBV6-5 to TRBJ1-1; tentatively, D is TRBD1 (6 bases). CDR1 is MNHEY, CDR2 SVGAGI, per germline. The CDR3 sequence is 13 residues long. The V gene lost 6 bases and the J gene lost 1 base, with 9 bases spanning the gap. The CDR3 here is CASSQGPNTEAFF. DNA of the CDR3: TGTGCCAGCAGCCAGGGGCCGAACACTGAAGCTTTCTTT.

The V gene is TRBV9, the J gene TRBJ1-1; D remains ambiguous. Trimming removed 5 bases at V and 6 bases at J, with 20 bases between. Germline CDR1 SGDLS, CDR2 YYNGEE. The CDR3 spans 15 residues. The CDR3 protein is CASSNKGGGRAEAFF. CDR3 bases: TGTGCCAGCAGTAACAAGGGCGGAGGGCGCGCTGAAGCTTTCTTT.

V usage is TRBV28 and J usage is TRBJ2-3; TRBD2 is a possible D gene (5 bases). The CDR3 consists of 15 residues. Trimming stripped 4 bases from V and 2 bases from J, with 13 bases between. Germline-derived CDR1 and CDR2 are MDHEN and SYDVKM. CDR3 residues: CASSSYRDPTDTQYF. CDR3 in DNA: TGTGCCAGCAGTTCCTACCGGGATCCCACAGATACGCAGTATTTT.

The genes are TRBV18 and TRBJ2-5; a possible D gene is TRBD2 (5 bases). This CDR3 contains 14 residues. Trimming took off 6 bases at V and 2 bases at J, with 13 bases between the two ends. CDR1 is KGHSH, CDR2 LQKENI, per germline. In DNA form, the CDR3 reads TGTGCCAGCTCGTTCTCCCAGCGGCAAGAGACCCAGTACTTC. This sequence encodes CASSFSQRQETQYF.

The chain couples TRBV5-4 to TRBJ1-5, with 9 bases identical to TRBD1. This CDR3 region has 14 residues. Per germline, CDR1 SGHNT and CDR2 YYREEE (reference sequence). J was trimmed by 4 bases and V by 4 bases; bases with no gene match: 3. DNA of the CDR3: TGTGCCAGCAGCGACAGGGGGATGAATCAGCCCCAGCATTTT. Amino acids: CASSDRGMNQPQHF.

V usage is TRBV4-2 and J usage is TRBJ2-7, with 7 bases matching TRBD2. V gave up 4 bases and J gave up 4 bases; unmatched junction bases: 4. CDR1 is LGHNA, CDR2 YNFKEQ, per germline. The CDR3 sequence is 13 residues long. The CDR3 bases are TGTGCCAGCAGCCCTACTAGCGAGTACGAGCAGTACTTC. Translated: CASSPTSEYEQYF.

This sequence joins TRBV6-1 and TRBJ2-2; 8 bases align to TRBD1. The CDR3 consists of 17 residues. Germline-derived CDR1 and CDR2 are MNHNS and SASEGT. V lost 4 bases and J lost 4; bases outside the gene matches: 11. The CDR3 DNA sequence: TGTGCCAGCAGTGGCCTACCAGGGGGCGAAGGCACCGGGGAGCTGTTTTTT. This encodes CASSGLPGGEGTGELFF.

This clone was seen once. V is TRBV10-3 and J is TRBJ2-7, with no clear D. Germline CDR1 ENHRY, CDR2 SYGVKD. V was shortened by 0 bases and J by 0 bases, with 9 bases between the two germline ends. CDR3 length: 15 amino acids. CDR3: CAISESVRSSYEQYF. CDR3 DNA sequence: TGTGCCATCAGTGAGTCGGTTCGGAGCTCCTACGAGCAGTACTTC.

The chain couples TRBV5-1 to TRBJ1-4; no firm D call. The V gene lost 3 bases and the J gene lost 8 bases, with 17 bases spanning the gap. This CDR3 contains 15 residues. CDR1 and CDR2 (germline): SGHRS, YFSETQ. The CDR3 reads CASSSATRRGEKLFF. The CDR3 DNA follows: TGCGCCAGCAGCTCCGCCACCCGCAGAGGGGAAAAACTGTTTTTT.

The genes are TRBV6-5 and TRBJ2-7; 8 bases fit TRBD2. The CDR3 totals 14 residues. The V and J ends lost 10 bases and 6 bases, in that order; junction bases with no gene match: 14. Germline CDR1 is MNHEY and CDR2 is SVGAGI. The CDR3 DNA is TGTGCCACCGGGGGGGGGAGGAACCGGGGCGAGCAGTACTTC. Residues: CATGGGRNRGEQYF.

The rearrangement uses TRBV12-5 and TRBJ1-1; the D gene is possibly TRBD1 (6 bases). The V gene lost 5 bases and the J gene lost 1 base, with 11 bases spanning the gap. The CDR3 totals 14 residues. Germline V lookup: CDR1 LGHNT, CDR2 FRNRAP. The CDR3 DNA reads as TGTGCTAGTGGTATACCGGGACAGAACACTGAAGCTTTCTTT. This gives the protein CASGIPGQNTEAFF.

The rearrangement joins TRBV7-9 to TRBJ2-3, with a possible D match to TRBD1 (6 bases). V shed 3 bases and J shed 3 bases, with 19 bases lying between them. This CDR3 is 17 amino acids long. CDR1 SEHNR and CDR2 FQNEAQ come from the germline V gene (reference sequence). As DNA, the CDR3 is TGTGCCAGCAGCTTTCAGGGGTCCAACCCTCAAACAGATACGCAGTATTTT. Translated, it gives CASSFQGSNPQTDTQYF.

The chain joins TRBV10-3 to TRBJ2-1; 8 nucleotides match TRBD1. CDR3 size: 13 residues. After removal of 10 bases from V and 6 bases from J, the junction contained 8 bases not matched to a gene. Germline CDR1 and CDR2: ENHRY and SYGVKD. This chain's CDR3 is CATAGTGPNEQFF. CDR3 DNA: TGTGCCACCGCCGGGACAGGCCCCAATGAGCAGTTCTTC.

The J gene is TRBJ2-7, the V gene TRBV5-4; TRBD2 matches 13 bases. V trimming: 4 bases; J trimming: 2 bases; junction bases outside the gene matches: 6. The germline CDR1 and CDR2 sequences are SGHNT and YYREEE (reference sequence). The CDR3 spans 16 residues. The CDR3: CASSAGTSGTAYEQYF. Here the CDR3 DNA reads TGTGCCAGCAGCGCCGGGACTAGCGGGACGGCCTACGAGCAGTACTTC.